The 28 T cell receptor beta chains in this list originate from one sample, sequenced in a study of blood T cell repertoires in COVID-19. Produced via immunoSEQ multiplex PCR; TCRdb's table is partial and in-frame only. The profile shows hundreds of thousands of clones, around 90% of them singletons. Sequenced input: peripheral blood. These receptors originate from a man aged 18 to 30 with COVID-19, enrolled during active disease.

The chain couples TRBV20-1 to TRBJ2-7; D possibly corresponds to TRBD1 (6 bases). The ends were cut back, 7 bases at V and 5 bases at J, with 12 bases in the middle. The germline gives CDR1 DFQATT, CDR2 SNEGSKA (reference sequence). The CDR3 extends over 11 amino acids. CDR3 residues: CSGRGGDEQYF. CDR3 DNA sequence: TGCAGTGGACGAGGGGGAGACGAGCAGTACTTC.

The genes are TRBV10-1 and TRBJ2-3, with D unresolved. CDR1 is WNHNN, CDR2 SYGVQD, per germline (reference sequence). V gave up 3 bases and J gave up 0 bases, with 10 bases separating them. CDR3 size: 15 residues. CDR3 coding DNA: TGCGCCAGCAGTGATGACACCCGGAGCACAGATACGCAGTATTTT. It encodes CASSDDTRSTDTQYF.

The chain links TRBV6-5 to TRBJ1-5; 8 bases align to TRBD1. The germline V gene encodes CDR1 MNHEY and CDR2 SVGAGI. J gave up 6 bases and V 6 bases, and 4 bases lay outside the gene matches. The CDR3 is 13 amino acids. The CDR3, as DNA: TGTGCCAGCAGCCTCGACAGGGGTCAGCCCCAGCATTTT. Its protein product is CASSLDRGQPQHF.

The genes are TRBV18 and TRBJ2-1; 14 nucleotides align to TRBD2. V shed 1 base and J 7 bases; nucleotides not matched to a gene: 9. This CDR3 spans 18 amino acids. Germline values: CDR1 KGHSH, CDR2 LQKENI. In DNA form, the CDR3 reads TGTGCCAGCTCACCACAGGGACTAGCGGGAGCCATGGGAAATGAGCAGTTCTTC. It codes for CASSPQGLAGAMGNEQFF.

This clone has just one count. The J gene is TRBJ2-5, the V gene TRBV6-1, with TRBD2 identical over 14 bases. CDR1 and CDR2 (germline): MNHNS, SASEGT. The trim removed 4 bases at V and 4 bases at J, leaving 11 bases unmatched. This CDR3 comprises 18 residues. The CDR3 DNA reads TGTGCCAGCAGTGCAATGTTTCTTGGGACTAGCGGGGGAGAGACCCAGTACTTC. It specifies CASSAMFLGTSGGETQYF.

The V call is TRBV10-3, the J call TRBJ1-5; D perhaps matches TRBD1 (5 bases). The CDR3 extends over 15 amino acids. Looked up from germline, CDR1 is ENHRY and CDR2 is SYGVKD. V gave up 4 bases and J gave up 0 bases, with 10 bases separating them. This chain's CDR3 is CAISGDGGSNQPQHF. In DNA form, the CDR3 reads TGTGCCATCAGTGGTGACGGGGGTAGCAATCAGCCCCAGCATTTT.

Remarks on this clone: The sample contains more than one DNA sequence encoding this CDR3. The chain has TRBV2 and TRBJ1-6; D perhaps matches TRBD1 (5 bases). The CDR3 length is 13 residues. Between the trimmed V and J ends, which lost 2 bases and 7 bases, there was a span of 6 bases. CDR1 and CDR2 from the germline V gene are SNHLY and FYNNEI. The CDR3 nucleotides are TGTGCCAGCAGTGAACAGGGCAATTCACCCCTCCACTTT. This codes for CASSEQGNSPLHF. The full variable domain, with the rest looked up from reference TRBV2 and TRBJ1-6, is EPEVTQTPSHQVTQMGQEVILRCVPISNHLYFYWYRQILGQKVEFLVSFYNNEISEKSEIFDDQFSVERPDGSNFTLKIRSTKLEDSAMYFCASSEQGNSPLHFGNGTRLTVT.

V usage is TRBV6-5 and J usage is TRBJ1-2, with D uncertain. This CDR3 region has 12 residues. Trimming left V 9 bases short and J 10 bases short, with 18 bases between. Germline V gene data show CDR1 as MNHEY and CDR2 as SVGAGI. The CDR3 sequence: CASLLFRSTYTF. The DNA for the CDR3 is TGTGCCAGTCTACTGTTCCGGAGCACCTACACCTTC.

The chain uses TRBV27 and TRBJ1-5; no firm D call. With 6 bases removed from V and 6 bases from J, the gap between germline ends came to 12 bases. The CDR3 extends over 13 amino acids. In germline, CDR1 is MNHEY, CDR2 SMNVEV (reference sequence). CDR3 in amino acids: CASSPNRGQPQHF. CDR3 coding DNA: TGTGCCAGCAGCCCTAACCGGGGTCAGCCCCAGCATTTT.

The chain joins TRBV18 to TRBJ1-3; no firm D call. Germline CDR1 and CDR2: KGHSH and LQKENI. The ends were cut back, 0 bases at V and 4 bases at J, with 10 bases in the middle. There are 15 residues in the CDR3. The CDR3 is CASSPPSNSGNTIYF. CDR3 bases: TGTGCCAGCTCACCACCAAGCAATTCCGGAAACACCATATATTTT.

This rearrangement joins TRBV2 to TRBJ1-1; TRBD1 matches 9 bases. CDR1 is SNHLY, CDR2 FYNNEI, per germline. Germline trimming cut 6 bases from V and 8 bases from J; bases unmatched to any gene: 13. The CDR3 sequence is 15 residues long. The CDR3 loop reads CASSADGTGRTEAFF. CDR3 nucleotide sequence: TGTGCCAGCAGCGCAGATGGGACAGGGAGGACCGAAGCTTTCTTT.

This clone was counted once. V usage is TRBV24-1 and J usage is TRBJ1-5, with D perhaps TRBD1 (5 bases). Germline V gene data show CDR1 as KGHDR and CDR2 as SFDVKD. The CDR3 consists of 14 residues. V lost 4 bases to trimming and J lost 11 bases, with 17 bases between them. The DNA for the CDR3 is TGTGCCACCAGTGAGAAGGGACTTGGATTGGCCCAGCATTTT. Protein sequence: CATSEKGLGLAQHF.

This sequence joins TRBV5-6 and TRBJ2-5; 11 positions match TRBD2. Trimming took 1 base from V and 5 from J; bases not matched to a gene: 4. This CDR3 spans 15 amino acids. Per the germline V gene, CDR1 is SGHDT and CDR2 is YYEEEE. The CDR3 sequence: CASSLKLAGAETQYF. As DNA, the CDR3 is TGTGCCAGCAGCTTGAAACTAGCGGGAGCTGAGACCCAGTACTTC. The full variable domain, completed using reference TRBV5-6 and TRBJ2-5, is DAGVTQSPTHLIKTRGQQVTLRCSPKSGHDTVSWYQQALGQGPQFIFQYYEEEERQRGNFPDRFSGHQFPNYSSELNVNALLLGDSALYLCASSLKLAGAETQYFGPGTRLLVL.

The chain combines TRBV29-1 with TRBJ2-5; D unclear. CDR3 length: 13 amino acids. The ends were cut back, 5 bases at V and 4 bases at J, with 14 bases in the middle. Germline V gene sequence: CDR1 SQVTM, CDR2 ANQGSEA. For the CDR3, the DNA is TGCAGCGTTCGTGGTGCGCTAATAGAGACCCAGTACTTC. Amino acid sequence: CSVRGALIETQYF.

The chain carries TRBV4-1 and TRBJ2-7; D not resolved. The V gene's germline CDR1 is MGHRA and CDR2 YSYEKL. Trimming removed 1 base from V and 2 bases from J, with 12 bases in between. The CDR3 has 15 residues. CDR3 sequence reads: CASSQGGSVTYEQYF. CDR3 nucleotides: TGCGCCAGCAGCCAAGGAGGATCAGTAACCTACGAGCAGTACTTC.

V gene TRBV18 combines with J gene TRBJ2-7; TRBD2 is a possible D gene (6 bases). This CDR3 contains 13 residues. Trimming shortened V by 4 bases and J by 2 bases, and 9 bases separated the two germline ends. Per the germline V gene, CDR1 is KGHSH and CDR2 is LQKENI. The CDR3 spells CASSRGGAYEQYF. DNA of the CDR3: TGTGCCAGCTCACGGGGCGGGGCCTACGAGCAGTACTTC.

The CDR3 bases are TGTGCCTGGGGGACTAGCGGGACCTACGAGCAGTACTTC. It translates to CAWGTSGTYEQYF. The chain employs TRBV30 and TRBJ2-7; 13 bases are a match to TRBD2. The ends lost 5 bases at V and 2 bases at J; junction bases unmatched: 0. Germline V gene sequence: CDR1 GTSNPN, CDR2 SVGIG (reference sequence). The CDR3 spans 13 residues.

This clone was counted many times. The chain links TRBV5-4 to TRBJ1-1; 9 nucleotides agree with TRBD1. Germline V gene lookup returns CDR1 SGHNT and CDR2 YYREEE (reference sequence). This CDR3 spans 14 amino acids. Trimming at V came to 5 bases and at J to 5 bases, leaving 7 bases not matched to a gene. The CDR3 sequence is CASSSGTGWTEAFF. Here the CDR3 DNA reads TGTGCCAGCAGTTCCGGGACAGGGTGGACTGAAGCTTTCTTT.

The chain has TRBV6-5 and TRBJ2-5, with D maybe TRBD2 (5 bases). Germline-derived CDR1 and CDR2 are MNHEY and SVGAGI. V was shortened by 0 bases and J by 5 bases, with 13 bases between the two germline ends. CDR3 length: 15 amino acids. The CDR3 nucleotides are TGTGCCAGCAGTTACTCATATGGGAGAGTGGAGACCCAGTACTTC. Amino acids: CASSYSYGRVETQYF.

The V gene is TRBV5-1, the J gene TRBJ2-5, with D maybe TRBD2 (5 bases). The CDR3 has 15 residues. Germline-derived CDR1 and CDR2 are SGHRS and YFSETQ. Trimming left V 3 bases short and J 0 bases short, with 12 bases between. The CDR3 here is CASSYRGRYQETQYF. The CDR3 DNA is TGCGCCAGCAGCTACCGAGGGCGGTACCAAGAGACCCAGTACTTC. Based on the CDR3 plus reference TRBV5-1 and TRBJ2-5, the full variable domain is KAGVTQTPRYLIKTRGQQVTLSCSPISGHRSVSWYQQTPGQGLQFLFEYFSETQRNKGNFPGRFSGRQFSNSRSEMNVSTLELGDSALYLCASSYRGRYQETQYFGPGTRLLVL.

V is TRBV18 and J is TRBJ2-3; 12 positions agree with TRBD2. Looked up from germline, CDR1 is KGHSH and CDR2 is LQKENI. The CDR3 consists of 15 residues. The V gene end was trimmed by 3 bases and the J gene end by 9 bases; junction bases not matched to a gene: 7. The CDR3 DNA reads TGTGCCAGCTCACCTGGACTAGCGGGATCCCCGACGCAGTATTTT. It translates to CASSPGLAGSPTQYF.

The V and J genes are TRBV2 and TRBJ2-1; D ambiguous. V was shortened by 3 bases and J by 9 bases, with 9 bases between the two germline ends. Germline CDR1 and CDR2: SNHLY and FYNNEI. This CDR3 has 12 amino acids. CDR3 loop: CASSDFSGEQFF. CDR3 coding DNA: TGTGCCAGCAGTGACTTTTCCGGTGAGCAGTTCTTC. The variable domain in full, completed from reference TRBV2 and TRBJ2-1, reads EPEVTQTPSHQVTQMGQEVILRCVPISNHLYFYWYRQILGQKVEFLVSFYNNEISEKSEIFDDQFSVERPDGSNFTLKIRSTKLEDSAMYFCASSDFSGEQFFGPGTRLTVL.

Turning to this clone: One end of the junction does not line up with germline, which may come from a read error. This chain joins TRBV2 and TRBJ1-1; D is unclear. This CDR3 contains 12 residues. From germline, CDR1 is SNHLY and CDR2 FYNNEI. CDR3 DNA sequence: TGTGCGAGCACTCCCGGGAACACTGAAGCTTTCTTT. Translation gives CASTPGNTEAFF. The entire variable domain, with the rest obtained from reference TRBV2 and TRBJ1-1, is as follows: EPEVTQTPSHQVTQMGQEVILRCVPISNHLYFYWYRQILGQKVEFLVSFYNNEISEKSEIFDDQFSVERPDGSNFTLKIRSTKLEDSAMYFCASTPGNTEAFFGQGTRLTVV.

A note on this clone: This likely reflects a read error, since a far larger clone is one base away. The V call is TRBV6-2 or TRBV6-3, the J call TRBJ2-7; 8 bases are a match to TRBD1. Trimming at V came to 5 bases and at J to 1 base, leaving 1 base not matched to a gene. There are 13 residues in the CDR3. CDR1 is MNHEY and CDR2 is SVGEGT in the germline V gene. In DNA, the CDR3 is TGTGCCAGCAGTCACAGGGGGTCCTACGAGCAGTACTTC. Translated, it gives CASSHRGSYEQYF.

This chain links TRBV5-8 with TRBJ1-1, with D perhaps TRBD1 (6 bases). This CDR3 comprises 14 residues. Between the trimmed V and J ends, which lost 2 bases and 2 bases, there was a span of 10 bases. Germline V gene sequence: CDR1 SGHTS, CDR2 YDEGEE. Written as DNA, the CDR3 is TGTGCCAGCAGCTTCCAGGGGCGAAACACTGAAGCTTTCTTT. Residues: CASSFQGRNTEAFF.

The chain has TRBV7-9 and TRBJ2-3; 9 nucleotides line up with TRBD2. The germline gives CDR1 SEHNR, CDR2 FQNEAQ (reference sequence). Unmatched junction bases numbered 17, after V lost 5 bases and J lost 8 bases. CDR3 size: 17 residues. DNA for the CDR3: TGTGCCAGCAGCCCTGTCCTAAGTGGGGCTAGCGGGGCTACGCAGTATTTT. This codes for CASSPVLSGASGATQYF.

This clone was seen a single time. The V and J genes are TRBV2 and TRBJ2-3; D remains unclear. Germline loops: CDR1 SNHLY, CDR2 FYNNEI. There are 14 residues in the CDR3. V shed 7 bases and J shed 4 bases, with 15 bases lying between them. In DNA, the CDR3 is TGTGCCAGCACTTATAGGAGTAGCTCAGATACGCAGTATTTT. It encodes CASTYRSSSDTQYF.

Remarks on this clone: The sample has other DNA sequences that encode this CDR3 too. The chain has TRBV19 and TRBJ1-5; D may be TRBD1 (5 bases). This CDR3 comprises 15 residues. Per the germline V gene, CDR1 is LNHDA and CDR2 is SQIVND (reference sequence). Trimming cost V 1 base and J 1 base, with 8 bases left between them. This CDR3 reads CASSIGGQSNQPQHF. CDR3 nucleotides: TGTGCCAGTAGTATAGGGGGCCAAAGCAATCAGCCCCAGCATTTT.